Listed here are 27 T cell receptor beta chains from one sample, sequenced in a study of response to subunit inactivated influenza vaccine. Via MiXCR, TCRdb re-called the RT-PCR reads, giving one row per CDR3 protein. The sample shows fewer than 650,000 distinct CDR3 sequences, roughly 13% of them seen only once. This specimen was PBMCs from blood, taken 35 to 45 days after vaccination. The source is a man aged 45-60 years who received an inactivated influenza vaccine.

The rearrangement links TRBV13 to TRBJ2-1, with a tentative D call TRBD1 (5 bases). Germline V gene sequence: CDR1 PRHDT, CDR2 FYEKMQ (reference sequence). CDR3 size: 13 residues. V shed 5 bases and J shed 2 bases, with 7 bases lying between them. This chain's CDR3 is CASSRTTYNEQFF. The DNA for the CDR3 is TGTGCCAGCAGCCGGACAACCTACAATGAGCAGTTCTTC.

J is TRBJ1-2 and V is TRBV30; TRBD1 matches 9 bases. Germline CDR1 and CDR2: GTSNPN and SVGIG (reference sequence). V dropped 2 bases and J dropped 8; count of bases not matched to a gene: 3. This CDR3 is 12 amino acids long. DNA for the CDR3: TGTGCCTGGAGTTCGGGACAGGGCGGCTACACCTTC. Translation gives CAWSSGQGGYTF.

The V and J genes are TRBV7-2 and TRBJ2-1, with TRBD2 matching 9 bases. After removal of 0 bases from V and 0 bases from J, the junction contained 3 bases not matched to a gene. In germline, CDR1 is SGHTA, CDR2 FQGNSA. CDR3 length: 17 residues. The CDR3 sequence is CASSLAAGGRSYNEQFF. CDR3 sequence (DNA): TGTGCCAGCAGCTTAGCCGCGGGGGGGCGCTCCTACAATGAGCAGTTCTTC.

The rearrangement uses TRBV11-2 and TRBJ2-3; D not resolved. The V gene lost 3 bases and the J gene lost 4 bases, with 8 bases spanning the gap. CDR3 length: 13 amino acids. The germline gives CDR1 SGHAT, CDR2 FQNNGV. This CDR3 is CASSLTGSDTQYF. CDR3 nucleotides: TGTGCCAGCAGCTTGACGGGCTCAGATACGCAGTATTTT. Full variable domain (rest looked up from reference TRBV11-2 and TRBJ2-3): EAGVAQSPRYKIIEKRQSVAFWCNPISGHATLYWYQQILGQGPKLLIQFQNNGVVDDSQLPKDRFSAERLKGVDSTLKIQPAKLEDSAVYLCASSLTGSDTQYFGPGTRLTVL.

A single count supports this clonotype. An end of the junction differs from the germline gene, which may be a read error. The rearrangement uses TRBV12-3 or TRBV12-4 and TRBJ2-3; maybe TRBD2 (6 bases). This CDR3 has 16 amino acids. The CDR3 DNA is TGTGCCAACAGTCGCTTTAGCGGCCTGCTTGCAGATACGCAGTATTTT. Its protein product is CANSRFSGLLADTQYF.

The V call is TRBV4-2, the J call TRBJ2-5; unclear D gene. This CDR3 comprises 13 residues. The V end lost 0 bases, the J end lost 4 bases, and 6 bases lay between the germline ends. CDR1 is LGHNA, CDR2 YNFKEQ, per germline. In DNA, the CDR3 is TGTGCCAGCAGCCAAGATTCCACAGAGACCCAGTACTTC. Its translation is CASSQDSTETQYF.

This clonotype was seen a few times. This chain joins TRBV20-1 and TRBJ2-7, with D perhaps assigned TRBD1 or TRBD2 (6 bases each). Germline V gene lookup returns CDR1 DFQATT and CDR2 SNEGSKA (reference sequence). The CDR3 is 14 amino acids. The CDR3 loop reads CSSSRGQGGYEQYF. CDR3 in DNA: TGCAGCTCCAGTCGGGGGCAGGGAGGCTACGAGCAGTACTTC.

This clonotype has just a few counts. The J gene is TRBJ2-2, the V gene TRBV5-1; TRBD1 or TRBD2 may be the D gene (5 bases each). V was trimmed by 4 bases and J by 4 bases, leaving 14 bases between them. In germline, CDR1 is SGHRS, CDR2 YFSETQ. This CDR3 spans 15 amino acids. The CDR3 loop reads CASSLRDGRTGELFF. Written as DNA, the CDR3 is TGCGCCAGCAGCCTCCGGGACGGCCGCACCGGGGAGCTGTTTTTT. The variable domain in full, with the rest retrieved from reference TRBV5-1 and TRBJ2-2, is KAGVTQTPRYLIKTRGQQVTLSCSPISGHRSVSWYQQTPGQGLQFLFEYFSETQRNKGNFPGRFSGRQFSNSRSEMNVSTLELGDSALYLCASSLRDGRTGELFFGEGSRLTVL.

The V and J genes are TRBV7-9 and TRBJ2-6, with TRBD1 matching 7 bases. Germline V CDR1 and CDR2: SEHNR, FQNEAQ (reference sequence). V gave up 4 bases and J gave up 4 bases; unmatched junction bases: 10. This CDR3 is 17 amino acids long. In DNA, the CDR3 is TGTGCCAGCAGCTCATGGGACAGCTCTCGAGGGGCCAACGTCCTGACTTTC. This translates into CASSSWDSSRGANVLTF.

The chain links TRBV5-1 to TRBJ2-1; 14 positions match TRBD2. Germline assignment: CDR1 SGHRS and CDR2 YFSETQ. This CDR3 has 19 residues. V was clipped by 2 bases and J by 3 bases; unmatched bases: 10. This CDR3 is CASSFSFPGLAGDYNEQFF. For the CDR3, the DNA is TGCGCCAGCAGCTTTTCCTTTCCGGGACTAGCGGGGGACTACAATGAGCAGTTCTTC. The whole variable domain, filled in from reference TRBV5-1 and TRBJ2-1, reads KAGVTQTPRYLIKTRGQQVTLSCSPISGHRSVSWYQQTPGQGLQFLFEYFSETQRNKGNFPGRFSGRQFSNSRSEMNVSTLELGDSALYLCASSFSFPGLAGDYNEQFFGPGTRLTVL.

At least ten counts were recorded for this clonotype. The V and J genes are TRBV6-2 or TRBV6-3 and TRBJ2-5; 7 bases are a match to TRBD1. Germline V gene lookup returns CDR1 MNHEY and CDR2 SVGEGT. V lost 2 bases and J lost 9; bases outside the gene matches: 0. The CDR3 length is 11 residues. DNA for the CDR3: TGTGCCAGCAGTTACCAGGGGGCCCAGTACTTC. As protein: CASSYQGAQYF.

This clonotype was observed a few times. The chain's CDR3 is CSARTDGYTF. The CDR3 nucleotides read TGCAGTGCTAGAACAGATGGCTACACCTTC. This rearrangement joins TRBV20-1 to TRBJ1-2; D remains unclear. The germline V and J ends were trimmed by 2 bases and 6 bases, with 4 bases remaining between them. CDR1 is DFQATT and CDR2 is SNEGSKA in the germline V gene (reference sequence). The CDR3 is made up of 10 amino acids.

This clonotype was found many times. The gene calls are TRBV12-3 or TRBV12-4 and TRBJ2-3; TRBD2 agrees at 7 bases. V gave up 2 bases and J gave up 1 base; unmatched junction bases: 3. The CDR3 is 15 amino acids. DNA of the CDR3: TGTGCCAGCAGTTTAAGTCTAGCGGGCACAGATACGCAGTATTTT. It translates to CASSLSLAGTDTQYF.

This clonotype was detected a few times. The chain combines TRBV7-8 with TRBJ2-3, with unresolved D. This CDR3 is built from 12 residues. Germline V gene data show CDR1 as SGHVS and CDR2 as FQNEAQ. Trimming shortened V by 2 bases and J by 12 bases, and 12 bases separated the two germline ends. For the CDR3, the DNA is TGTGCCAGCAGCTTATTCGGCGGCAAACAGTATTTT. Encoded protein: CASSLFGGKQYF.

This clonotype came up a few times. V usage is TRBV10-3 and J usage is TRBJ1-6; TRBD1 is a possible D gene (6 bases). V was cut by 0 bases and J by 0 bases, with 15 bases left in between. Germline V lookup: CDR1 ENHRY, CDR2 SYGVKD. The CDR3 has 19 amino acids. This CDR3 is CAISESGGGRSSYNSPLHF. The CDR3 nucleotides are TGTGCCATCAGTGAGTCCGGAGGGGGGAGGAGCTCCTATAATTCACCCCTCCACTTT.

The rearrangement links TRBV24-1 to TRBJ2-3; TRBD1 aligns across 9 bases. V was pared by 6 bases and J by 0 bases, with 6 bases of the junction left unmatched. This CDR3 contains 16 residues. Per the germline V gene, CDR1 is KGHDR and CDR2 is SFDVKD. CDR3 sequence (DNA): TGTGCCACCAGTAACGTGGACAGGGGAAGCACAGATACGCAGTATTTT. Amino acid sequence: CATSNVDRGSTDTQYF.

The chain has TRBV10-1 and TRBJ2-1; D uncertain. Germline CDR1 and CDR2: WNHNN and SYGVQD (reference sequence). The CDR3 contains 13 residues. V lost 4 bases, J lost 4 bases, and 8 bases lay in between. In DNA, the CDR3 is TGCGCCAGCAGTGCCCTCCGATACAATGAGCAGTTCTTC. Translating it yields CASSALRYNEQFF.

The chain employs TRBV2 and TRBJ2-1, with D perhaps TRBD2 (5 bases). This CDR3 spans 14 amino acids. The V gene's germline CDR1 is SNHLY and CDR2 FYNNEI. The V end lost 4 bases, the J end lost 8 bases, and 15 bases lay between the germline ends. This chain's CDR3 is CASSGSLNGDEQFF. CDR3 in DNA: TGTGCCAGCAGTGGCTCCCTCAACGGGGATGAGCAGTTCTTC.

This clonotype was recorded a few times. This chain joins TRBV11-2 and TRBJ2-7; TRBD2 aligns across 12 bases. The CDR3 contains 18 residues. CDR1 is SGHAT and CDR2 is FQNNGV in the germline V gene. Trimming removed 4 bases from V and 0 bases from J; junction bases left unmatched: 10. The CDR3 protein is CASSWGVLAGGSSYEQYF. CDR3 nucleotide sequence: TGTGCCAGCAGCTGGGGCGTACTAGCGGGAGGAAGCTCCTACGAGCAGTACTTC.

The V gene is TRBV6-2 or TRBV6-3, the J gene TRBJ2-7; 10 bases align to TRBD2. The V gene's germline CDR1 is MNHEY and CDR2 SVGEGT. The junction had 7 bases not matched to a gene; V was cut back by 6 bases and J by 2 bases. CDR3 length equals 15 residues. The CDR3 DNA sequence: TGTGCCAGCAGCCAGACTAGCGGGCCACCCTACGAGCAGTACTTC. Its translation: CASSQTSGPPYEQYF.

This clonotype was picked up many times. This sequence joins TRBV20-1 and TRBJ1-6; D is ambiguous. This CDR3 is built from 13 residues. CDR1 is DFQATT, CDR2 SNEGSKA, per germline (reference sequence). Between the trimmed V and J ends, which lost 3 bases and 7 bases, there was a span of 10 bases. CDR3 residues: CSARALGNSPLHF. CDR3 DNA sequence: TGCAGTGCTAGGGCACTGGGGAATTCACCCCTCCACTTT.

The chain employs TRBV7-9 and TRBJ1-2; 10 bases match TRBD1. CDR1 SEHNR and CDR2 FQNEAQ come from the germline V gene (reference sequence). Trimming cost V 0 bases and J 7 bases; bases outside gene matches: 8. There are 16 residues in the CDR3. This CDR3 reads CASSLAGQGNSIGYTF. The CDR3 nucleotides are TGTGCCAGCAGCTTAGCGGGACAGGGGAATTCTATTGGCTACACCTTC.

At least ten counts were recorded for this clonotype. This rearrangement joins TRBV10-3 to TRBJ2-5, with D tentatively TRBD1 (5 bases). Germline CDR1 and CDR2: ENHRY and SYGVKD. The ends were cut back, 4 bases at V and 5 bases at J, with 11 bases in the middle. The CDR3 has 13 residues. CDR3 region: CAISGQGQETQYF. The CDR3 DNA sequence: TGTGCCATCAGTGGTCAGGGTCAGGAGACCCAGTACTTC.

This clonotype appeared a few times. V gene TRBV30 combines with J gene TRBJ2-1; tentatively, D is TRBD2 (5 bases). CDR3 size: 11 residues. The germline V and J ends were trimmed by 3 bases and 15 bases, with 15 bases remaining between them. Germline V gives CDR1 GTSNPN, CDR2 SVGIG (reference sequence). CDR3 protein: CAWRLGSVRFF. The DNA for the CDR3 is TGTGCCTGGAGACTAGGCAGCGTTCGGTTCTTC. The full variable domain, rest sourced from reference TRBV30 and TRBJ2-1, is SQTIHQWPATLVQPVGSPLSLECTVEGTSNPNLYWYRQAAGRGLQLLFYSVGIGQISSEVPQNLSASRPQDRQFILSSKKLLLSDSGFYLCAWRLGSVRFFGPGTRLTVL.

This clonotype appeared a few times. The V and J genes are TRBV4-3 and TRBJ1-3; unclear D gene. From germline, CDR1 is LGHNA and CDR2 YSLEER. The ends were cut back, 0 bases at V and 0 bases at J, with 12 bases in the middle. The CDR3 sequence is 17 residues long. The CDR3: CASSQDIGTASGNTIYF. CDR3 bases: TGCGCCAGCAGCCAAGATATAGGAACAGCCTCTGGAAACACCATATATTTT.

Points on this clonotype: A read error may produce the germline difference seen at one junction end. The V call is TRBV20-1, the J call TRBJ2-7, with TRBD1 matching 9 bases. Germline CDR1 and CDR2: DFQATT and SNEGSKA (reference sequence). The CDR3 has 15 residues. The CDR3 spells CSAREDRGPSYGQYF. The CDR3 nucleotides read TGCAGTGCTCGAGAGGACAGGGGTCCCTCCTACGGGCAGTACTTC.

The genes are TRBV5-1 and TRBJ2-7; either TRBD1 or TRBD2 may fit D (5 bases each). CDR1 and CDR2 (germline): SGHRS, YFSETQ. V was pared by 0 bases and J by 6 bases, with 13 bases between. This CDR3 is 14 amino acids long. This CDR3 is CASSLAQGGGEQYF. In nucleotides, the CDR3 is TGCGCCAGCAGCTTGGCTCAGGGTGGGGGCGAGCAGTACTTC.